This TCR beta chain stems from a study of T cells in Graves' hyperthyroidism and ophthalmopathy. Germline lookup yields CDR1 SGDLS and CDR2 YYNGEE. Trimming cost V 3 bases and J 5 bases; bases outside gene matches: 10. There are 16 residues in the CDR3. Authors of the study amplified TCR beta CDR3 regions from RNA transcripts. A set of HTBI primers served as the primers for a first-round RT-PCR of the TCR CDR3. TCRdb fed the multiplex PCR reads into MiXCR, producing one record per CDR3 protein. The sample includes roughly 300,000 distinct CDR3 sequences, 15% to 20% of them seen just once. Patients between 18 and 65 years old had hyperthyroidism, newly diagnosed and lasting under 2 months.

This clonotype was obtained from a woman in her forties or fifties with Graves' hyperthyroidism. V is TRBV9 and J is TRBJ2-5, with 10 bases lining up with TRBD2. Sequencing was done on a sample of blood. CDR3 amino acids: CASSAPVLAGDETQYF. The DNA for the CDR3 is TGTGCCAGCAGCGCTCCGGTGCTAGCGGGAGACGAGACCCAGTACTTC.